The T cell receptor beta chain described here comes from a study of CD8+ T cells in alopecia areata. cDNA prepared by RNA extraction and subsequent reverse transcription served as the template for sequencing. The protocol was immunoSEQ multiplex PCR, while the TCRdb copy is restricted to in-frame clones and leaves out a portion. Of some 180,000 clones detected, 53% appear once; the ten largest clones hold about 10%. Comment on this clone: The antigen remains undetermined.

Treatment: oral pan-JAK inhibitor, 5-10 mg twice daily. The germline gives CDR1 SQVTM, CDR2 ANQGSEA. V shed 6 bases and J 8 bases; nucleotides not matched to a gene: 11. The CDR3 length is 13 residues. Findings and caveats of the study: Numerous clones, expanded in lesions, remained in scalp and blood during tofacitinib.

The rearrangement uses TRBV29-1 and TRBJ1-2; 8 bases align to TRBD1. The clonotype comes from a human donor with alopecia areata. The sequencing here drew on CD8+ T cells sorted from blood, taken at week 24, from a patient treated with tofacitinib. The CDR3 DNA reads TGCAGCGTGGGACAGGATGATAATAAGGGCTACACCTTC. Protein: CSVGQDDNKGYTF.